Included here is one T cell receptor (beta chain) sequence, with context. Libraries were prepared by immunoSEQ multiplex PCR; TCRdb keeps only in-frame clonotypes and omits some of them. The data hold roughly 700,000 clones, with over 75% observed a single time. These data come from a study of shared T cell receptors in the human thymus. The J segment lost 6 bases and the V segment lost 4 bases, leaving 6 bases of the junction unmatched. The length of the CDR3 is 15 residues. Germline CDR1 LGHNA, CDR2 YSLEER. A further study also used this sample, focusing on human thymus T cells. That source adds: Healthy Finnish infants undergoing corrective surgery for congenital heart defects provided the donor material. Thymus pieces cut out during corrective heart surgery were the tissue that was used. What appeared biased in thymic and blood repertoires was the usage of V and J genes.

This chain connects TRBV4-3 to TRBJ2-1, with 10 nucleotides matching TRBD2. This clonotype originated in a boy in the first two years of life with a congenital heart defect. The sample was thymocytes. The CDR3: CASSLEAGGVNEQFF. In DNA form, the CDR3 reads TGCGCCAGCAGCCTGGAAGCGGGAGGGGTCAATGAGCAGTTCTTC.